These T cell receptor beta chains were read from a single sample in a study of T cell responses to AZD1222 COVID-19 vaccine. TCRdb's table, derived via immunoSEQ multiplex PCR, lists solely in-frame clones and lacks some. The data hold about 75,000 clones, with around 88% observed a single time. The material was peripheral blood, obtained 28 days after the second dose of the MenACWY control vaccine. All receptors derive from an adult who received the MenACWY meningococcal vaccine as a control. Each CDR3 is given with its conserved first and last residue. The D gene is left open where the match is weak. The listing skips clone size in some rows; elsewhere it reads once, few, many or a size class.

TRBJ1-2,TRBV3-1/TRBV3-2,once,-,TGTGCCAGCAGCCCTTATGGGGAGGGCTGGGGCTACACCTTC,CASSPYGEGWGYTF
TRBJ1-4,TRBV7-9,-,TRBD1,TGTGCCAGCAGCTTCTTACAGGGGGCTGAAAAACTGTTTTTT,CASSFLQGAEKLFF
TRBJ2-3,TRBV5-4,-,-,TGTGCCAGCAGCTTGGCGCTCGGGGCCCTCACAGATACGCAGTATTTT,CASSLALGALTDTQYF
TRBJ1-2,TRBV11-2,-,TRBD1,TGTGCCAGCAGCTTAGGGCCGGGACAGGGGAACTATGGCTACACCTTC,CASSLGPGQGNYGYTF
TRBJ2-7,TRBV5-1,-,-,TGCGCCAGCAGCTTGGGTGAGAGGGGAGCCTACGAGCAGTACTTC,CASSLGERGAYEQYF
TRBJ2-7,TRBV5-5,once,-,TGTGCCAGCAGCTTGGGGATCACGTACGAGCAGTACTTC,CASSLGITYEQYF
TRBJ2-7,TRBV6-2/TRBV6-3,-,TRBD2,TGTGCCAGCAGTCCAGACCGTAGCGGGGGGGCGGACGAGCAGTACTTC,CASSPDRSGGADEQYF
TRBJ1-1,TRBV29-1,once,-,TGCAGCGTTGAAGATTACGACGCCCCTGAAGCTTTCTTT,CSVEDYDAPEAFF
TRBJ1-5,TRBV25-1,-,TRBD1,TGTGCCACCCGAGGTGTCCGGGACAGGGTCAATCAGCCCCAGCATTTT,CATRGVRDRVNQPQHF
TRBJ2-2,TRBV19,-,TRBD1,TGTGCCAGTAGTAATACAGGGGGCAGGACCGGGGAGCTGTTTTTT,CASSNTGGRTGELFF
TRBJ2-3,TRBV20-1,-,-,TGCAGTGCTAGTCCTGATGACAGCACAGATACGCAGTATTTT,CSASPDDSTDTQYF
TRBJ1-4,TRBV2,-,TRBD1,TGTGCCAGCAGTGATCGAGGGGGCGTTAATGAAAAACTGTTTTTT,CASSDRGGVNEKLFF
TRBJ1-2,TRBV12-3/TRBV12-4,-,-,TGTGCCAGCAGTTTAGGACTAAACTATGGCTACACCTTC,CASSLGLNYGYTF
TRBJ1-3,TRBV28,-,-,TGTGCCAGCAGTTTAGGGGGCCTACGGCACACCATATATTTT,CASSLGGLRHTIYF
TRBJ2-7,TRBV13,-,TRBD1,TGTGCCAGCAGCTTCGGACAGGGGGTTTACGAGCAGTACTTC,CASSFGQGVYEQYF
TRBJ1-5,TRBV28,-,-,TGTGCCAGCAGTTTCTCCAGTCAGCCCCAGCATTTT,CASSFSSQPQHF
TRBJ2-1,TRBV20-1,-,-,TGCAGTGCTAGTCCCAGGGACTTTAGTGAGCAGTTCTTC,CSASPRDFSEQFF
TRBJ2-2,TRBV4-1,-,-,TGCGCCAGCAGCCAAGGAGGGGCTGGCAACACCGGGGAGCTGTTTTTT,CASSQGGAGNTGELFF
TRBJ2-3,TRBV24-1,-,-,TGTGCCGCCTGCCAGGGGGGGGATACGCAGTATTTT,CAACQGGDTQYF
TRBJ1-6,TRBV5-4,-,-,TGTGCCAGCAGCTTGGGCGGACAGTATAATTCACCCCTCCACTTT,CASSLGGQYNSPLHF